The 27 T cell receptor beta chains in this list originate from one sample, sequenced in a study of T cells after yellow fever vaccination. TCRdb re-called the 5' RACE reads with MiXCR, one entry per CDR3 protein. The sample includes roughly 250,000 distinct CDR3 sequences, 10% to 15% of them seen just once. The specimen was CD4+ T cells sorted from PBMCs, collected 45 days after the yellow fever booster vaccination. These receptors all stem from a man younger than 40 who received the YFV17D yellow fever vaccine.

The rearrangement links TRBV15 to TRBJ2-7; TRBD2 is a possible D gene (6 bases). Between the trimmed V and J ends, which lost 0 bases and 3 bases, there was a span of 15 bases. CDR1 and CDR2 (germline): LNHNV, YYDKDF (reference sequence). CDR3 length: 16 amino acids. The CDR3 here is CATSRDRDSVNYEQYF. Written as DNA, the CDR3 is TGTGCCACCAGCAGAGACCGGGACTCGGTTAACTACGAGCAGTACTTC.

The chain employs TRBV5-1 and TRBJ2-7, with D hard to call. V shed 1 base and J shed 0 bases, with 11 bases lying between them. Looked up from germline, CDR1 is SGHRS and CDR2 is YFSETQ. The CDR3 runs to 15 residues. The CDR3 reads CASSLSDVFSYEQYF. CDR3 nucleotides: TGCGCCAGCAGCTTGTCGGACGTCTTCTCCTACGAGCAGTACTTC. The full variable domain, its missing parts supplied by reference TRBV5-1 and TRBJ2-7, is KAGVTQTPRYLIKTRGQQVTLSCSPISGHRSVSWYQQTPGQGLQFLFEYFSETQRNKGNFPGRFSGRQFSNSRSEMNVSTLELGDSALYLCASSLSDVFSYEQYFGPGTRLTVT.

This clonotype was seen a few times. The rearrangement uses TRBV11-2 and TRBJ2-3; D uncertain. The CDR3 runs to 14 residues. The V and J ends lost 7 bases and 2 bases respectively, with 13 bases between them. The germline V gene encodes CDR1 SGHAT and CDR2 FQNNGV. The chain's CDR3 is CASTPGRITDTQYF. The CDR3, as DNA: TGTGCCAGCACCCCCGGGCGGATCACAGATACGCAGTATTTT. Using reference TRBV11-2 and TRBJ2-3 for the parts outside the CDR3, the full variable domain is EAGVAQSPRYKIIEKRQSVAFWCNPISGHATLYWYQQILGQGPKLLIQFQNNGVVDDSQLPKDRFSAERLKGVDSTLKIQPAKLEDSAVYLCASTPGRITDTQYFGPGTRLTVL.

The CDR3 nucleotides are TGTGCCAGCAGCATTGAGGACAGACATATCTACGAGCAGTACTTC. Its protein product is CASSIEDRHIYEQYF. V and J are TRBV7-2 and TRBJ2-7; TRBD1 might be the D (6 bases). This CDR3 region has 15 residues. Trimming took off 5 bases at V and 3 bases at J, with 17 bases between the two ends. Germline V gene data show CDR1 as SGHTA and CDR2 as FQGNSA.

This sequence joins TRBV3-1 and TRBJ2-7; maybe TRBD2 (5 bases). The V end lost 3 bases, the J end lost 3 bases, and 15 bases lay between the germline ends. Germline CDR1 is LGHDT and CDR2 is YNNKEL (reference sequence). This CDR3 is built from 15 residues. CDR3 protein: CASSQVFRSDYEQYF. CDR3 sequence (DNA): TGTGCCAGCAGCCAGGTTTTCCGTAGCGACTACGAGCAGTACTTC.

V is TRBV14 and J is TRBJ2-3; D remains ambiguous. Trimming removed 4 bases from V and 7 bases from J, with 15 bases in between. Germline CDR1 and CDR2: SGHDN and FVKESK. This CDR3 region has 14 residues. The CDR3: CASSPLGSQNTQYF. For the CDR3, the DNA is TGTGCCAGCAGCCCCCTGGGTAGCCAGAATACGCAGTATTTT.

The sample holds a few counts of this clonotype. The chain joins TRBV6-2 or TRBV6-3 to TRBJ2-1; the match to TRBD1 covers 10 bases. CDR1 is MNHEY, CDR2 SVGEGT, per germline. V shed 7 bases, J shed 9 bases, and the junction held 6 bases outside the gene matches. The CDR3 sequence is 13 residues long. The CDR3 DNA is TGTGCCAGCAAGAACCGGGACAGGGGTGAGCAGTTCTTC. Encoded protein: CASKNRDRGEQFF.

This clonotype was seen only a few times. One junction end disagrees with the germline gene, perhaps due to a read error. The V gene is TRBV29-1, the J gene TRBJ1-2; D is undetermined. The CDR3 consists of 14 residues. Germline lookup yields CDR1 SQVTM and CDR2 ANQGSEA. The CDR3 sequence is CTASGGGSTSGYTF. The DNA for the CDR3 is TGTACCGCTTCGGGTGGAGGGTCAACCTCTGGCTACACCTTC.

The chain couples TRBV24-1 to TRBJ2-1; the match to TRBD2 covers 7 bases. The CDR3 runs to 16 residues. The germline CDR1 and CDR2 sequences are KGHDR and SFDVKD. CDR3 nucleotide sequence: TGTGGGGCCAGTGATTTGGGGGGGGGGTCCTACAATGAGCAGTTCTTC. Protein sequence: CGASDLGGGSYNEQFF.

Only a few counts were recorded for this clonotype. The chain uses TRBV6-5 and TRBJ2-7; no clear D. Trimming stripped 4 bases from V and 0 bases from J, with 10 bases between. The germline CDR1 and CDR2 sequences are MNHEY and SVGAGI. CDR3 size: 14 residues. CDR3 protein: CASSSGFDSYEQYF. DNA of the CDR3: TGTGCCAGCAGTTCCGGATTCGACTCCTACGAGCAGTACTTC.

The chain is built from TRBV15 and TRBJ1-2; D is undetermined. Germline lookup yields CDR1 LNHNV and CDR2 YYDKDF (reference sequence). The V gene lost 3 bases and the J gene lost 6 bases, with 11 bases spanning the gap. The CDR3 totals 13 residues. The CDR3 here is CATSSSITHGYTF. CDR3 nucleotide sequence: TGTGCCACCAGCAGTTCGATCACCCATGGCTACACCTTC.

This sequence joins TRBV5-1 and TRBJ2-3, with 7 nucleotides matching TRBD1. The length of the CDR3 is 15 residues. The germline CDR1 and CDR2 sequences are SGHRS and YFSETQ. The trim removed 4 bases at V and 2 bases at J, leaving 7 bases unmatched. CDR3 nucleotide sequence: TGCGCCAGCAGCCCGTCGGGACAGCCCACAGATACGCAGTATTTT. The encoded protein is CASSPSGQPTDTQYF.

The chain uses TRBV7-2 and TRBJ2-2, with TRBD1 matching over 8 bases. The CDR3 sequence is 17 residues long. V dropped 5 bases and J dropped 1; count of bases not matched to a gene: 9. The germline CDR1 and CDR2 sequences are SGHTA and FQGNSA. The CDR3 region has the DNA TGTGCCAGCAGCCCTATCCCTGGGACAGGGAACACCGGGGAGCTGTTTTTT. Amino acids: CASSPIPGTGNTGELFF.

This clonotype was counted only a few times. The genes are TRBV12-3 or TRBV12-4 and TRBJ2-1, with D hard to call. This CDR3 is built from 13 residues. The ends were cut back, 6 bases at V and 1 base at J, with 7 bases in the middle. CDR3 sequence reads: CASRLESYNEQFF. The DNA for the CDR3 is TGTGCCAGCAGGCTTGAATCCTACAATGAGCAGTTCTTC.

In its sample, this clonotype was seen a few times. V and J are TRBV9 and TRBJ2-7, with 8 bases that match TRBD1. The CDR3 spans 15 residues. V trimming: 0 bases; J trimming: 5 bases; junction bases outside the gene matches: 7. The germline V gene has CDR1 SGDLS and CDR2 YYNGEE. CDR3 in amino acids: CASSVDGQGWDEQYF. The DNA of the CDR3 is TGTGCCAGCAGCGTAGATGGACAGGGTTGGGACGAGCAGTACTTC.

This clonotype appeared a few times. The rearrangement links TRBV29-1 to TRBJ2-6; D gene unclear. The CDR3 totals 14 residues. Trimming cost V 0 bases and J 0 bases, with 3 bases left between them. Germline V lookup: CDR1 SQVTM, CDR2 ANQGSEA. The DNA for the CDR3 is TGCAGCGTTGAAGACAACTCTGGGGCCAACGTCCTGACTTTC. Translating it yields CSVEDNSGANVLTF.

In its sample, this clonotype was seen a few times. The gene calls are TRBV5-1 and TRBJ2-1, with D possibly being TRBD1 (6 bases). Per the germline V gene, CDR1 is SGHRS and CDR2 is YFSETQ. V was shortened by 6 bases and J by 2 bases, with 12 bases between the two germline ends. The CDR3 is made up of 14 amino acids. CDR3 bases: TGCGCCAGCATCCCGGACAGCACCTACAATGAGCAGTTCTTC. This sequence encodes CASIPDSTYNEQFF.

This clonotype was seen a handful of times. V is TRBV6-1 and J is TRBJ2-2; no firm D call. This CDR3 region has 13 residues. Trimming removed 4 bases at V and 6 bases at J, with 9 bases between. Germline CDR1 is MNHNS and CDR2 is SASEGT. CDR3 amino acids: CASSAPGPGELFF. CDR3 nucleotides: TGTGCCAGCAGTGCCCCGGGCCCCGGGGAGCTGTTTTTT.

This clonotype was seen a few times. The CDR3 region has the DNA TGTGCCAGCAGCCCTATCCAGAGCAACGGCAATGAGCAGTTCTTC. Its protein product is CASSPIQSNGNEQFF. This chain joins TRBV6-1 and TRBJ2-1; D gene unclear. This CDR3 region has 15 residues. Germline V CDR1 and CDR2: MNHNS, SASEGT. Trimming left V 6 bases short and J 6 bases short, with 18 bases between.

This clonotype was counted between two and nine times. The V call is TRBV29-1, the J call TRBJ2-5; D might be TRBD1 (5 bases). This CDR3 has 15 amino acids. The V end was cut by 7 bases, the J end by 3 bases, with 21 bases between. Germline-derived CDR1 and CDR2 are SQVTM and ANQGSEA. CDR3: CSAKGGQGLKETQYF. The DNA for the CDR3 is TGCAGCGCCAAGGGCGGCCAGGGCTTAAAAGAGACCCAGTACTTC. The full variable domain, in which reference TRBV29-1 and TRBJ2-5 provide the parts outside the CDR3, is SAVISQKPSRDICQRGTSLTIQCQVDSQVTMMFWYRQQPGQSLTLIATANQGSEATYESGFVIDKFPISRPNLTFSTLTVSNMSPEDSSIYLCSAKGGQGLKETQYFGPGTRLLVL.

The V and J genes are TRBV5-1 and TRBJ2-4; maybe TRBD1 (5 bases). Germline values: CDR1 SGHRS, CDR2 YFSETQ. This CDR3 is built from 13 residues. V dropped 5 bases and J dropped 7 bases, with 13 bases sitting between them. The CDR3 DNA is TGCGCCAGCAGGGACATTGGCAATAACATTCAGTACTTC. Translated, it gives CASRDIGNNIQYF. The full variable domain, with the rest looked up from reference TRBV5-1 and TRBJ2-4, is KAGVTQTPRYLIKTRGQQVTLSCSPISGHRSVSWYQQTPGQGLQFLFEYFSETQRNKGNFPGRFSGRQFSNSRSEMNVSTLELGDSALYLCASRDIGNNIQYFGAGTRLSVL.

Here the CDR3 DNA reads TGCGCCAGCAACACAGATCCCTACAATGAGCAGTTCTTC. This codes for CASNTDPYNEQFF. This chain uses TRBV10-2 with TRBJ2-1; D gene ambiguous. The V and J ends lost 7 bases and 2 bases respectively, with 9 bases between them. CDR1 and CDR2 from the germline V gene are WSHSY and SAAADI. The CDR3 is 13 residues long.

The J gene is TRBJ1-6, the V gene TRBV10-3, with D hard to call. Germline CDR1 is ENHRY and CDR2 is SYGVKD. The CDR3 length is 16 residues. The ends were cut back, 4 bases at V and 0 bases at J, with 10 bases in the middle. CDR3 sequence reads: CAISGTASSYNSPLHF. CDR3 nucleotide sequence: TGTGCCATCAGTGGAACGGCGAGCTCCTATAATTCACCCCTCCACTTT.

Comment on this clonotype: One end of the junction does not line up with germline, which may come from a read error. This chain links TRBV29-1 with TRBJ2-3, with D possibly being TRBD2 (6 bases). This CDR3 is built from 14 residues. Germline V gene data show CDR1 as SQVTM and CDR2 as ANQGSEA. The CDR3 bases are TGCAGCGTCGAAGGAAGGCTAGCGATAGATACGCAGTATTTT. Its translation is CSVEGRLAIDTQYF.

This clonotype was counted only a few times. The V gene is TRBV18, the J gene TRBJ2-7, with D uncertain. Per the germline V gene, CDR1 is KGHSH and CDR2 is LQKENI. This CDR3 is built from 14 residues. V was trimmed by 3 bases and J by 4 bases, leaving 13 bases between them. CDR3 region: CASSPPAKSYEQYF. The CDR3 nucleotides are TGTGCCAGCTCACCCCCAGCTAAGTCGTACGAGCAGTACTTC.

The rearrangement links TRBV9 to TRBJ2-2; 10 bases line up with TRBD2. Germline V gene data show CDR1 as SGDLS and CDR2 as YYNGEE. CDR3 length: 16 residues. With V trimmed by 0 bases and J by 7 bases, 6 bases remained unmatched. The CDR3 nucleotides are TGTGCCAGCAGCGTAGTAGTTCTAGCGGGAGACGGGGAGCTGTTTTTT. Its protein product is CASSVVVLAGDGELFF.

This clonotype was observed a few times. The chain has TRBV3-1 and TRBJ1-1; 7 nucleotides agree with TRBD1. With 6 bases clipped from V and 5 bases from J, the junction kept 9 bases outside the gene matches. Germline V lookup: CDR1 LGHDT, CDR2 YNNKEL (reference sequence). The CDR3 has 14 amino acids. CDR3 protein: CASSPRGVGTEAFF. Written as DNA, the CDR3 is TGTGCCAGCAGTCCCAGGGGGGTCGGGACTGAAGCTTTCTTT. The full variable domain, with the rest looked up from reference TRBV3-1 and TRBJ1-1, is DTAVSQTPKYLVTQMGNDKSIKCEQNLGHDTMYWYKQDSKKFLKIMFSYNNKELIINETVPNRFSPKSPDKAHLNLHINSLELGDSAVYFCASSPRGVGTEAFFGQGTRLTVV.